This TCR beta chain was captured by sequencing in a study of control samples from healthy donors and cancer patients. Repertoires were generated with immunoSEQ multiplex PCR, while TCRdb's copy carries only in-frame clones and drops some. The data show roughly 120,000 clones, approximately 90% seen once. Germline CDR1 and CDR2: MNHEY and SVGAGI. The V gene lost 6 bases and the J gene lost 7 bases, with 13 bases spanning the gap. This CDR3 contains 14 residues. Sequenced: blood. The rearrangement joins TRBV6-5 to TRBJ1-6; the D gene is possibly TRBD1 (6 bases). This TCR came from a woman aged 18 to 35 in good health. CDR3 DNA sequence: TGTGCCAGCAGCCCGGCAGGGGAAAATTCACCCCTCCACTTT. Translated: CASSPAGENSPLHF.